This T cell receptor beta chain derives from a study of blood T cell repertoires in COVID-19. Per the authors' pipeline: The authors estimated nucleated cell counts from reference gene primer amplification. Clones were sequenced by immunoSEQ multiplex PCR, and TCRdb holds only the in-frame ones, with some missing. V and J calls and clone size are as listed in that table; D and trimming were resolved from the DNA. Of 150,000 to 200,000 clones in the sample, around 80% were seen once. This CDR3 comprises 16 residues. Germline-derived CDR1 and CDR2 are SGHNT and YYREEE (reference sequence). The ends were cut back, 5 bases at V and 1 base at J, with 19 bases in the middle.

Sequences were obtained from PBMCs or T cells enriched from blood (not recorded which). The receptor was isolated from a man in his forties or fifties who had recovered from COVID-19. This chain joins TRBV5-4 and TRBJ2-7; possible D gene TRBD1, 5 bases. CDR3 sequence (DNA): TGTGCCAGCAGTCTTGTGGCGAGCGCAGGGTCCTACGAGCAGTACTTC. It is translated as CASSLVASAGSYEQYF. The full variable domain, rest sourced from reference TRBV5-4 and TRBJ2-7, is ETGVTQSPTHLIKTRGQQVTLRCSSQSGHNTVSWYQQALGQGPQFIFQYYREEENGRGNFPPRFSGLQFPNYSSELNVNALELDDSALYLCASSLVASAGSYEQYFGPGTRLTVT.